This TCR beta chain was identified during a study of blood T cells in healthy people across ages. V lost 0 bases, J lost 7 bases, and 21 bases lay in between. This CDR3 has 16 amino acids. The V gene's germline CDR1 is DFQATT and CDR2 SNEGSKA (reference sequence). Concerning this clonotype itself: Antigen specificity is unknown.

A second PCR of roughly 6 to 12 cycles used a sample-barcoded 5' primer and a J-beta primer mix. TCRdb re-called the 5' RACE reads with MiXCR, one entry per CDR3 protein. The sample holds 600,000 or so distinct CDR3 sequences; approximately 30% are singletons and the top ten take around 16%. Study-wide results and limits: In these data, TCR beta diversity tracked strongly with naive T cell percentage.

Sample: blood. This chain uses TRBV20-1 with TRBJ1-1, with a tentative D call TRBD1 (6 bases). This clonotype originated in a woman aged 80 or older in good health. CDR3 sequence reads: CSAREWGRALDSEAFF. In DNA form, the CDR3 reads TGCAGTGCTAGAGAGTGGGGCAGGGCGCTGGACAGTGAAGCTTTCTTT.